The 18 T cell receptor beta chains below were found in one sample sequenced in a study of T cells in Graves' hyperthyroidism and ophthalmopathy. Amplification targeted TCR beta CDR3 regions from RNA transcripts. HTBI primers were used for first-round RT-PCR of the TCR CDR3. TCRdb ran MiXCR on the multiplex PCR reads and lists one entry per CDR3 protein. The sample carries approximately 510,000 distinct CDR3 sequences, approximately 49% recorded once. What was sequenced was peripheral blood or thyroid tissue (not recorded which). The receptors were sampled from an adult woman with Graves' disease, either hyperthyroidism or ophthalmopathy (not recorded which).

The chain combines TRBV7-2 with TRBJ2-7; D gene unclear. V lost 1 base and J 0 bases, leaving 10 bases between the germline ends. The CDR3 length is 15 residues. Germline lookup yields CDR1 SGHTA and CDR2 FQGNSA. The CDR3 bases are TGTGCCAGCAGCTTAGTATTGGCAGACTCCTACGAGCAGTACTTC. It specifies CASSLVLADSYEQYF.

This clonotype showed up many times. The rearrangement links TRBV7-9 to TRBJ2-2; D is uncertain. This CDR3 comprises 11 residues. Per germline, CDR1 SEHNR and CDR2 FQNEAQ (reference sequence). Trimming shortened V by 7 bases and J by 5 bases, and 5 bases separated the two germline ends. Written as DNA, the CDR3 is TGTGCCAGCACGGTAACCGGGGAGCTGTTTTTT. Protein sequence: CASTVTGELFF.

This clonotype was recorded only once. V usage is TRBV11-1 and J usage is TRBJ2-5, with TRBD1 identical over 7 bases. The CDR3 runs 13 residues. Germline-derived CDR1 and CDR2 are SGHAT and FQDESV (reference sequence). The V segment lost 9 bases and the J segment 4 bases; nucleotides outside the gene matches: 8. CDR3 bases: TGTGCCAGTACTAACCGGGACAGAGAGACCCAGTACTTC. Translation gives CASTNRDRETQYF.

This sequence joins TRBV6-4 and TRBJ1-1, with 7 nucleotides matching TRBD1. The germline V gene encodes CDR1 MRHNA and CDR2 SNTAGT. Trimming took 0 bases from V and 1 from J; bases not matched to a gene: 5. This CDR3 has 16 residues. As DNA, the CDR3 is TGTGCCAGCAGTGACTCTCAGACAGGGTGGAACACTGAAGCTTTCTTT. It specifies CASSDSQTGWNTEAFF.

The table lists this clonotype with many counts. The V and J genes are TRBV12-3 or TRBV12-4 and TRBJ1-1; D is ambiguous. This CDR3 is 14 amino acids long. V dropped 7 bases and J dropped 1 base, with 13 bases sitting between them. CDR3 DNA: TGTGCCAGCACCACCGGACTGAGGAACACTGAAGCTTTCTTT. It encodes CASTTGLRNTEAFF.

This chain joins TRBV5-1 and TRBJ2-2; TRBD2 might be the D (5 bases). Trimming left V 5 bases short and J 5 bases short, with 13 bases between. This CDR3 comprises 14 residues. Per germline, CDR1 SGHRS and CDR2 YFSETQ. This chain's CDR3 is CASREVAQTGELFF. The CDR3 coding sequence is TGCGCCAGCAGGGAGGTAGCGCAGACCGGGGAGCTGTTTTTT.

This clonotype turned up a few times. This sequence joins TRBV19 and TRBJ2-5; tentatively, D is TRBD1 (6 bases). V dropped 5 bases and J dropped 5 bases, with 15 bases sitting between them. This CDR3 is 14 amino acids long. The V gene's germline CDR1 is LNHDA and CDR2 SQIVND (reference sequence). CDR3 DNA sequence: TGTGCCAGTAGTTACGACAGGCCCGGGGAGACCCAGTACTTC. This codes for CASSYDRPGETQYF.

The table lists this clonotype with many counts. The CDR3 protein is CASSQALAGLSYEQYF. Here the CDR3 DNA reads TGTGCCAGCAGCCAAGCGCTAGCGGGACTTTCCTACGAGCAGTACTTC. The V call is TRBV7-9, the J call TRBJ2-7; TRBD2 matches at 9 bases. CDR3 length equals 16 residues. Germline CDR1 is SEHNR and CDR2 is FQNEAQ (reference sequence). After removal of 5 bases from V and 1 base from J, the junction contained 9 bases not matched to a gene.

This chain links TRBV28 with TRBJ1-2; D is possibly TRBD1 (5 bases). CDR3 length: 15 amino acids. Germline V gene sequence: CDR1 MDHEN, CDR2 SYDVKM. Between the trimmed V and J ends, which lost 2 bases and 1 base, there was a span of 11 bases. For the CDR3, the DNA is TGTGCCAGCAGTTTAAGTCAGGGATTTAACTATGGCTACACCTTC. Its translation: CASSLSQGFNYGYTF.

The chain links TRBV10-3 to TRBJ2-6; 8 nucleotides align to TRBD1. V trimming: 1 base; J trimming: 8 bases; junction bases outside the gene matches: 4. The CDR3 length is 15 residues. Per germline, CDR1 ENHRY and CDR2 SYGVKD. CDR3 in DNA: TGTGCCATCAGTGAGTTGGCAGGGGGCTCCAACGTCCTGACTTTC. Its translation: CAISELAGGSNVLTF.

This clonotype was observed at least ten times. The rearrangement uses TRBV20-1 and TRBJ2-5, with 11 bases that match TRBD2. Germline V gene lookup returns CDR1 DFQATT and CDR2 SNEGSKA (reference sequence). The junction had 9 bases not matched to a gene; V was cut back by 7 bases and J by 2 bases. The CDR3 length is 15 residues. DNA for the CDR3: TGCAGTGGGATGGAACTAGCGGGAGTTCAAGAGACCCAGTACTTC. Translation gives CSGMELAGVQETQYF.

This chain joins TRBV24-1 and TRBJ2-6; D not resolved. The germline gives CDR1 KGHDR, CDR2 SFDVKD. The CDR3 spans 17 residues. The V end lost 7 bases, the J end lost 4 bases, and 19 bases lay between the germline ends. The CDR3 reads CATSQPPHGLGANVLTF. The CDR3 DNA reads TGTGCCACCAGCCAGCCGCCTCATGGTTTGGGGGCCAACGTCCTGACTTTC.

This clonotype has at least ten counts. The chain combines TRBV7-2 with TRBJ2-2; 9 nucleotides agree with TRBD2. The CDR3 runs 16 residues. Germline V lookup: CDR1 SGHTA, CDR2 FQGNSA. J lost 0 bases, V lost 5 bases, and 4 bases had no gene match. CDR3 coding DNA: TGTGCCAGCAGCGCCAGACTAGCGGCGAACACCGGGGAGCTGTTTTTT. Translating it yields CASSARLAANTGELFF.

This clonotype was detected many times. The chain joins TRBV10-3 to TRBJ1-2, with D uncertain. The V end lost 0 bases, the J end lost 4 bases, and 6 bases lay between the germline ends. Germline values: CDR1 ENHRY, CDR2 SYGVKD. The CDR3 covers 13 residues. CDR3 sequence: CAISESGVYGYTF. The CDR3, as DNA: TGTGCCATCAGTGAGTCGGGTGTCTATGGCTACACCTTC.

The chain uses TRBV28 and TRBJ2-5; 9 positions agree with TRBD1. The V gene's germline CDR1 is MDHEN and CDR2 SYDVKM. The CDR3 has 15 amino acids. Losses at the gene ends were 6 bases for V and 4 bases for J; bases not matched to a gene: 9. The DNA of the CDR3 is TGTGCCAGCAGCCACACGGGACAGGGCCCAGAGACCCAGTACTTC. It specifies CASSHTGQGPETQYF.

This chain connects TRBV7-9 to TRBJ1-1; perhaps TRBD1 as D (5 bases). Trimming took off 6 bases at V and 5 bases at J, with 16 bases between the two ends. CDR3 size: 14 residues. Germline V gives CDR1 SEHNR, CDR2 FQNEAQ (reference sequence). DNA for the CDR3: TGTGCCAGCAGACTCCCCGGGGGACGTACTGAAGCTTTCTTT. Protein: CASRLPGGRTEAFF.

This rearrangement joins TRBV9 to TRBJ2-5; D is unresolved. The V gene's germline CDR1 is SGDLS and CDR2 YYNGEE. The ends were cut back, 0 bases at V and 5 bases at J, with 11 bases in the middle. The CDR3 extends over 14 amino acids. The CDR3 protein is CASSVGPSAETQYF. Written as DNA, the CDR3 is TGTGCCAGCAGCGTAGGGCCCAGCGCGGAGACCCAGTACTTC.

The CDR3 spells CASSPRGTGEGEQYF. In DNA form, the CDR3 reads TGTGCCAGCAGTCCCCGGGGGACAGGGGAAGGGGAGCAGTACTTC. V usage is TRBV12-3 or TRBV12-4 and J usage is TRBJ2-7; 10 bases line up with TRBD1. This CDR3 spans 15 amino acids. Losses at the gene ends were 5 bases for V and 7 bases for J; bases not matched to a gene: 11.